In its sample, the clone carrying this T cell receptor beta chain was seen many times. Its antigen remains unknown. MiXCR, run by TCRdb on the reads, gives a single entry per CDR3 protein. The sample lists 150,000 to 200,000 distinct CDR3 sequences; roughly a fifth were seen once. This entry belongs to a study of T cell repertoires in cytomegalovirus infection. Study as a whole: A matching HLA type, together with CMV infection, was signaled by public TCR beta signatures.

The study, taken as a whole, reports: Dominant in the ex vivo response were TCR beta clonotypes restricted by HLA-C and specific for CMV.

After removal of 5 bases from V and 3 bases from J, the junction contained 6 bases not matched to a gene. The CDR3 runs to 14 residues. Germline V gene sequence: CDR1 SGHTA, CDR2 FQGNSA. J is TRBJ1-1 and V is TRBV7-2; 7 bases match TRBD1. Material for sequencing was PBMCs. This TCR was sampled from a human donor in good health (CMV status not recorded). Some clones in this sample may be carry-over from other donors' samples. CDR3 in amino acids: CASSPGQTHTEAFF. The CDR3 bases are TGTGCCAGCAGCCCGGGACAGACCCACACTGAAGCTTTCTTT.